These 30 T cell receptor beta chains originate from one sample sequenced in a study of human T cells and chemical hapten exposure. TCRdb recomputed calls from the RACE reads with MiXCR, one row per CDR3 protein. The sample records roughly 14,000 distinct CDR3 sequences, around 17% being singletons. As for time point: patch test 1, 2 weeks after DPC sensitization. The treatment denotes: therapeutic diphenylcyclopropenone sensitization with weekly scalp DPC. The sample was whole blood, taken in connection with sensitization to the hapten diphenylcyclopropenone (DPC). These receptors originate from a woman aged 25 to 39 with alopecia areata. Some clones in this sample may be carry-over from other donors' samples.

The genes are TRBV28 and TRBJ2-7; D gene ambiguous. This CDR3 region has 13 residues. Between the trimmed V and J ends, which lost 4 bases and 2 bases, there was a span of 9 bases. Germline V lookup: CDR1 MDHEN, CDR2 SYDVKM. The CDR3 DNA reads as TGTGCCAGCAGTTCAGGTTCTACCTACGAGCAGTACGTC. Translation gives CASSSGSTYEQYV.

This clonotype was observed many times. V is TRBV7-9 and J is TRBJ2-1, with 7 bases that match TRBD1. In germline, CDR1 is SEHNR, CDR2 FQNEAQ (reference sequence). The CDR3 covers 15 residues. V gave up 5 bases and J gave up 10 bases; unmatched junction bases: 14. The DNA of the CDR3 is TGTGCCAGCAGCGAAGAGAGGGGGCGTCGGAACGAGCAGTTCTTC. This sequence encodes CASSEERGRRNEQFF.

The sample holds many counts of this clonotype. The genes are TRBV20-1 and TRBJ2-2; TRBD2 agrees at 12 bases. The CDR3 loop spans 16 amino acids. Trimming cost V 6 bases and J 5 bases; bases outside gene matches: 10. The germline V gene encodes CDR1 DFQATT and CDR2 SNEGSKA (reference sequence). The chain's CDR3 is CSAPRTSGAKTGELFF. In nucleotides, the CDR3 is TGCAGTGCCCCTAGGACTAGCGGGGCCAAAACCGGGGAGCTGTTTTTT.

This clonotype appeared many times. This chain links TRBV12-3 or TRBV12-4 with TRBJ2-1, with 7 bases aligning to TRBD2. Trimming took 8 bases from V and 2 from J; bases not matched to a gene: 9. This CDR3 has 15 amino acids. As DNA, the CDR3 is TGTGCCAGCCGAACTAGCGCGCAAGCCTACAATGAGCAGTTCTTC. It translates to CASRTSAQAYNEQFF.

By sample share, this clonotype is medium-sized. The chain has TRBV10-3 and TRBJ2-2, with unresolved D. The CDR3 loop spans 13 amino acids. The V end lost 2 bases, the J end lost 3 bases, and 4 bases lay between the germline ends. Germline V CDR1 and CDR2: ENHRY, SYGVKD. The CDR3 region is CAISEKDTGELFF. The CDR3 DNA is TGTGCCATCAGTGAGAAGGACACCGGGGAGCTGTTTTTT.

In this sample, this clonotype is medium-sized. The rearrangement joins TRBV3-1 to TRBJ1-1; no firm D call. Germline loops: CDR1 LGHDT, CDR2 YNNKEL (reference sequence). V shed 0 bases and J shed 4 bases, with 6 bases lying between them. This CDR3 is built from 13 residues. The CDR3 DNA reads as TGTGCCAGCAGCCAAGAGGGTTTCACTGAAGCTTTCTTT. Residues: CASSQEGFTEAFF.

In this sample, this clonotype turned up many times. The chain links TRBV28 to TRBJ2-3; no reliable D call. Germline V gene sequence: CDR1 MDHEN, CDR2 SYDVKM. The CDR3 spans 12 residues. V lost 5 bases to trimming and J lost 3 bases, with 6 bases between them. For the CDR3, the DNA is TGTGCCAGCAGTCCCGGGACAGATACGCAGTATTTT. This gives the protein CASSPGTDTQYF.

This clonotype was recorded at least ten times. V is TRBV2 and J is TRBJ1-1; weak D call: TRBD1 (6 bases). This CDR3 comprises 10 residues. Germline V gives CDR1 SNHLY, CDR2 FYNNEI. V was shortened by 8 bases and J by 11 bases, with 12 bases between the two germline ends. In DNA form, the CDR3 reads TGTGCCAGCTCCTGGGACAAGGCTTTCTTT. This encodes CASSWDKAFF.

CDR3 in DNA: TGTGCCACAAAACACGACAGGAACACTGAAGCTTTCTTT. This translates into CATKHDRNTEAFF. J is TRBJ1-1 and V is TRBV7-2, with TRBD1 as a possible D gene (5 bases). The CDR3 has 13 amino acids. Germline V gene sequence: CDR1 SGHTA, CDR2 FQGNSA. V was shortened by 10 bases and J by 1 base, with 13 bases between the two germline ends.

The sample holds many counts of this clonotype. The V and J genes are TRBV29-1 and TRBJ1-2; the D is unclear. This CDR3 has 11 amino acids. Germline V CDR1 and CDR2: SQVTM, ANQGSEA. The germline V and J ends were trimmed by 4 bases and 4 bases, with 7 bases remaining between them. CDR3 DNA sequence: TGCAGCGTTGTCACAGCCTATGGCTACACCTTC. This gives the protein CSVVTAYGYTF.

This clonotype is termed medium-sized. This chain connects TRBV7-9 to TRBJ2-2, with 10 bases aligning to TRBD2. The CDR3 is made up of 15 amino acids. Germline V gives CDR1 SEHNR, CDR2 FQNEAQ (reference sequence). V shed 0 bases and J 6 bases; nucleotides not matched to a gene: 1. The chain's CDR3 is CASSLATSGAGELFF. The CDR3 nucleotides read TGTGCCAGCAGCTTAGCAACTAGCGGGGCCGGGGAGCTGTTTTTT.

This clonotype is classed as medium-sized (0.01 to 0.1%). The genes are TRBV9 and TRBJ2-3, with no clear D. This CDR3 has 13 amino acids. The germline CDR1 and CDR2 sequences are SGDLS and YYNGEE. Trimming cost V 0 bases and J 4 bases, with 6 bases left between them. The CDR3 region has the DNA TGTGCCAGCAGCGTAGTCCTTCCAGATACGCAGTATTTT. Translation gives CASSVVLPDTQYF.

Ten or more counts support this clonotype. This chain uses TRBV11-2 with TRBJ2-1, with 9 bases matching TRBD1. The ends lost 5 bases at V and 8 bases at J; junction bases unmatched: 10. Germline values: CDR1 SGHAT, CDR2 FQNNGV. The length of the CDR3 is 15 residues. CDR3: CASSLQFTGGYEQFF. CDR3 DNA: TGTGCCAGCAGCCTGCAATTTACAGGGGGCTATGAGCAGTTCTTC.

This sequence joins TRBV2 and TRBJ2-5; a weak D match, TRBD1 (5 bases). CDR3 length: 14 amino acids. In germline, CDR1 is SNHLY, CDR2 FYNNEI. V was clipped by 9 bases and J by 5 bases, with 19 bases between them. The CDR3 spells CASEWTTPRETQYF. CDR3 sequence (DNA): TGTGCCAGTGAATGGACAACCCCGCGCGAGACCCAGTACTTC.

This clonotype ranks as medium-sized. CDR3 residues: CASSEASYEQYF. CDR3 coding DNA: TGTGCCAGCAGTGAAGCGTCCTACGAGCAGTACTTC. This chain joins TRBV2 and TRBJ2-7; D is ambiguous. This CDR3 is 12 amino acids long. V shed 0 bases and J shed 1 base, with 1 base lying between them. The germline V gene has CDR1 SNHLY and CDR2 FYNNEI.

This clonotype has just a few counts. The chain has TRBV15 and TRBJ1-1; the D gene is possibly TRBD1 (6 bases). This CDR3 has 16 residues. Germline CDR1 and CDR2: LNHNV and YYDKDF (reference sequence). V lost 3 bases to trimming and J lost 4 bases, with 18 bases between them. Here the CDR3 DNA reads TGTGCCACCAGCAGTGAGATGCGGGGGGCGAGCACTGAAGCTTTCTTT. It codes for CATSSEMRGASTEAFF.

This clonotype is categorized as medium-sized (0.01 to 0.1%). The chain is built from TRBV20-1 and TRBJ2-1; 8 nucleotides agree with TRBD2. Looked up from germline, CDR1 is DFQATT and CDR2 is SNEGSKA (reference sequence). The CDR3 covers 16 residues. Trimming cost V 3 bases and J 3 bases; bases outside gene matches: 10. The DNA for the CDR3 is TGCAGTGCTAGTGTGGGTGCGGGAGGAGACTACAATGAGCAGTTCTTC. Translating gives CSASVGAGGDYNEQFF.

In its sample, this clonotype was seen many times. The rearrangement links TRBV24-1 to TRBJ2-1; possibly TRBD2 for D (5 bases). Trimming took 4 bases from V and 8 from J, leaving 17 bases between them. CDR1 KGHDR and CDR2 SFDVKD come from the germline V gene. The length of the CDR3 is 15 residues. Here the CDR3 DNA reads TGTGCCACCAGTGAAGCATGGCGGAGGCGGGATGAGCAGTTCTTC. Its translation is CATSEAWRRRDEQFF.

The chain carries TRBV6-1 and TRBJ1-4; 9 bases map to TRBD1. V dropped 3 bases and J dropped 7; count of bases not matched to a gene: 6. From germline, CDR1 is MNHNS and CDR2 SASEGT. This CDR3 is built from 15 residues. CDR3 amino acids: CASSEIGQGFEKLFF. The CDR3 region has the DNA TGTGCCAGCAGTGAGATTGGACAGGGGTTTGAAAAACTGTTTTTT.

The rearrangement joins TRBV2 to TRBJ1-1; D remains ambiguous. The CDR3 runs to 12 residues. Germline V gives CDR1 SNHLY, CDR2 FYNNEI. The germline V and J ends were trimmed by 8 bases and 1 base, with 8 bases remaining between them. CDR3 sequence reads: CASGPENTEAFF. The DNA of the CDR3 is TGTGCCAGCGGCCCGGAGAACACTGAAGCTTTCTTT.

This clonotype is labeled as medium-sized. V is TRBV20-1 and J is TRBJ2-4; no firm D call. This CDR3 region has 13 residues. Deletions cut 0 bases from V and 0 bases from J, with 3 bases between. Germline assignment: CDR1 DFQATT and CDR2 SNEGSKA (reference sequence). This CDR3 is CSARDGAKNIQYF. CDR3 DNA: TGCAGTGCTAGAGATGGAGCCAAAAACATTCAGTACTTC.

Ten or more counts support this clonotype. The V call is TRBV2, the J call TRBJ2-4; a weak D match, TRBD1 (6 bases). CDR1 and CDR2 (germline): SNHLY, FYNNEI. CDR3 length: 15 residues. The V end lost 6 bases, the J end lost 3 bases, and 15 bases lay between the germline ends. The CDR3 sequence is CASRGVQGGKNIQYF. Written as DNA, the CDR3 is TGTGCCAGCAGGGGGGTACAGGGCGGCAAAAACATTCAGTACTTC.

At least ten counts were recorded for this clonotype. This chain connects TRBV21-1 to TRBJ2-7. TRBV21-1 is deemed a pseudogene. The CDR3 is made up of 14 amino acids. This CDR3 reads CASSKYFPIHEQYV. In nucleotides, the CDR3 is TGTGCCAGCAGCAAATATTTTCCGATCCACGAGCAGTACGTC.

This chain joins TRBV7-2 and TRBJ2-1, with TRBD2 identical over 13 bases. From germline, CDR1 is SGHTA and CDR2 FQGNSA. The trim removed 5 bases at V and 6 bases at J, leaving 7 bases unmatched. The CDR3 spans 16 residues. The CDR3 nucleotides read TGTGCCAGCAGCACAACTAGCGGGAGGGCCAGCAATGAGCAGTTCTTC. This gives the protein CASSTTSGRASNEQFF.

This clonotype was detected ten times or more. This sequence joins TRBV19 and TRBJ1-6, with a possible D match to TRBD1 (5 bases). Germline-derived CDR1 and CDR2 are LNHDA and SQIVND (reference sequence). The CDR3 extends over 15 amino acids. Deletions cut 7 bases from V and 7 bases from J, with 17 bases between. The CDR3 DNA sequence: TGTGCCAGTAATGAGGGGCCGTTTGGGAATTCACCCCTCCACTTT. Encoded protein: CASNEGPFGNSPLHF.

This clonotype was recorded many times. This chain connects TRBV6-1 to TRBJ1-6; unclear D gene. This CDR3 has 13 residues. Germline V gene sequence: CDR1 MNHNS, CDR2 SASEGT. Trimming took off 3 bases at V and 10 bases at J, with 10 bases between the two ends. CDR3 in amino acids: CASSDARGSPLHF. CDR3 nucleotide sequence: TGTGCCAGCAGTGACGCCCGTGGGTCACCCCTCCACTTT.

This clonotype appeared many times. The gene calls are TRBV5-4 and TRBJ2-2, with a tentative D call TRBD2 (7 bases). Germline loops: CDR1 SGHNT, CDR2 YYREEE (reference sequence). V lost 2 bases, J lost 2 bases, and 13 bases lay in between. The CDR3 contains 16 residues. The CDR3 sequence is CASSFPGGRNTGELFF. In DNA, the CDR3 is TGTGCCAGCAGCTTTCCGGGGGGCCGTAACACCGGGGAGCTGTTTTTT. Full variable domain (missing parts from reference TRBV5-4 and TRBJ2-2): ETGVTQSPTHLIKTRGQQVTLRCSSQSGHNTVSWYQQALGQGPQFIFQYYREEENGRGNFPPRFSGLQFPNYSSELNVNALELDDSALYLCASSFPGGRNTGELFFGEGSRLTVL.

This clonotype is medium-sized. The chain carries TRBV9 and TRBJ1-5, with D perhaps TRBD1 (5 bases). The CDR3 is 14 residues long. V lost 0 bases and J lost 5, with 9 bases in between. Germline V gives CDR1 SGDLS, CDR2 YYNGEE. The CDR3 region has the DNA TGTGCCAGCAGCGTAGGGGACGGGGATCAGCCCCAGCATTTT. It translates to CASSVGDGDQPQHF.

This clonotype has a count of ten or more. The gene calls are TRBV28 and TRBJ2-7, with 9 bases aligning to TRBD1. Trimming at V came to 3 bases and at J to 1 base, leaving 4 bases not matched to a gene. Germline V gene sequence: CDR1 MDHEN, CDR2 SYDVKM. This CDR3 contains 15 residues. CDR3 nucleotides: TGTGCCAGCAGTTTTACAGGGGGCCGGTCCTACGAGCAGTACGTC. Amino acid sequence: CASSFTGGRSYEQYV.

The CDR3 loop is CASSLIQGGGPDYKETQYF. CDR3 DNA: TGTGCCAGCAGCTTGATTCAAGGCGGGGGCCCGGACTACAAAGAGACCCAGTACTTC. This sequence joins TRBV5-5 and TRBJ2-5; possibly TRBD2 for D (7 bases). Deletions cut 1 base from V and 3 bases from J, with 25 bases between. The CDR3 extends over 19 amino acids. Per the germline V gene, CDR1 is SGHKS and CDR2 is YYEKEE (reference sequence).